This T cell receptor (beta chain) emerged from a study of vaccination and CD4 T cells after COVID-19. In regard to this clonotype: Its antigen is not known. Given a much more abundant clone one base away, this may be a read error. Lacking the conserved final phenylalanine or tryptophan, this CDR3 likely reflects a read error.

Treatment given: approximately 9-day PBMC culture with coronavirus spike peptide pools or control peptides (ViraFEST assay). Once obtained from cultured CD4+ T cells, the DNA was sequenced using the Oncomine TCR Beta short-read assay. TCRdb processed the PCR reads anew with MiXCR; each CDR3 protein has one entry. The table shows 4,500 or so distinct CDR3 sequences, with around 73% occurring only once. Germline V gene sequence: CDR1 MNHNS, CDR2 SASEGT. This CDR3 region has 8 residues. V and J are TRBV6-1 and TRBJ2-4; D uncertain. What was sequenced was CD4+ T cells from blood, cultured in vitro. The TCR originated in a human donor who had recovered from COVID-19. The CDR3 sequence is CTKDIQYL. The CDR3 nucleotides read TGTACCAAGGACATTCAGTACTTG.